This record covers a single T cell receptor beta chain. This clone was detected only once. Which antigen it targets is not known. The record has no base qualities; no much larger clone is one base away. The sample belongs to a study of radiotherapy plus CTLA-4 blockade in lung cancer (dated by TCRdb to 2016 to 2019). Regarding the complete study: Objective responses occurred in more than 15% of enrolled patients, and 31% achieved disease control. Findings and caveats that apply to the study as a whole: After treatment with radiotherapy and ipilimumab, TCR clones that originated in tumors expanded in peripheral blood. The strongest predictors of response, as reported, were early dynamic changes in blood T cell clones along with a rise in serum interferon-beta after radiation.

The library was built by means of the immunoSEQ multiplex PCR assay. The table comes from immuneACCESS by way of TCRdb, which keeps in-frame sequences with V and J called. Part of the clones is missing from these tables; in studies checked, under half for an unresolved V gene and the rest for unknown reasons. Across this sample there are about 59,000 clones, with around four fifths seen only once. Together, the top ten hold over 6% of the sample. Via the germline V gene, CDR1 is SGHRS and CDR2 YFSETQ. V lost 0 bases and J lost 2 bases; the stretch between them is 10 bases long. The cysteine opens and the phenylalanine closes a CDR3 of 15 amino acids. The read is trimmed to its CDR3 DNA, 45 bases read in frame from base 1. The study evaluated CTLA-4 blockade (ipilimumab) given together with focal radiation therapy in patients who had chemo-refractory metastatic non-small-cell lung cancer.

This clonotype originated in a human donor with non-small cell lung cancer whose response to radiotherapy plus ipilimumab could not be evaluated. In this chain, TRBV5-1 is recombined with TRBJ2-3; too little of a D gene remains to name it. Sample: peripheral blood, taken from a patient treated with radiotherapy plus ipilimumab. The CDR3 sequence is CASSLASLATDTQYF. The DNA is TGCGCCAGCAGCTTGGCCTCATTGGCCACAGATACGCAGTATTTT. The entire variable domain, with the stretches around the CDR3 drawn from the reference TRBV5-1 and TRBJ2-3 proteins, is KAGVTQTPRYLIKTRGQQVTLSCSPISGHRSVSWYQQTPGQGLQFLFEYFSETQRNKGNFPGRFSGRQFSNSRSEMNVSTLELGDSALYLCASSLASLATDTQYFGPGTRLTVL.